This T cell receptor (beta chain) originates from a study of T cells in localized non-small cell lung cancer. Remarks on this clone: Antigen unknown.

The germline V gene has CDR1 GTSNPN and CDR2 SVGIG (reference sequence). Trimming stripped 0 bases from V and 2 bases from J, with 11 bases between. The CDR3 has 14 residues. Profiling relied on immunoSEQ multiplex PCR, and the TCRdb table lists in-frame clones only, not all of them. Among 33,000 or so clones listed, about 80% were seen once. Study results and caveats: Since sequencing was restricted to only one region of the tumor, intratumor heterogeneity remains a possibility. Adjacent uninvolved lung had the highest clonality, suggesting focused antigen responses.

The chain has TRBV30 and TRBJ2-7, with D unresolved. The starting material was peripheral blood, obtained before any cancer treatment. This sequence was found in a male donor at least 60 years old with stage III squamous cell lung carcinoma. The CDR3 is CAWSVPPVTYEQYF. The CDR3, as DNA: TGTGCCTGGAGTGTACCCCCTGTGACCTACGAGCAGTACTTC.